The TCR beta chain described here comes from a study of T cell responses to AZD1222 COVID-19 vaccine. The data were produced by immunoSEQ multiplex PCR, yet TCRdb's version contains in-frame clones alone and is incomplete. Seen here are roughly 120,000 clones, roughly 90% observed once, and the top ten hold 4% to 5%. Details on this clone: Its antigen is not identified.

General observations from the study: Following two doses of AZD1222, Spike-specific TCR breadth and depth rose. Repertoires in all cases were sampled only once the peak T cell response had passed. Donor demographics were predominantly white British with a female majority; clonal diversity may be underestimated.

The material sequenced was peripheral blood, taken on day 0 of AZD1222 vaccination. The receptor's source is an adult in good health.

The CDR3 loop is CASSFLTGVSHEQYF. CDR3 nucleotides: TGTGCCAGCAGTTTCCTAACAGGGGTTTCCCACGAGCAGTACTTC. The chain is built from TRBV28 and TRBJ2-7; TRBD1 agrees at 7 bases. Germline V gene data show CDR1 as MDHEN and CDR2 as SYDVKM. The CDR3 spans 15 residues. Germline trimming cut 3 bases from V and 5 bases from J; bases unmatched to any gene: 10.